These 22 T cell receptor beta chains were all obtained from the same sample, sequenced in a study of CD4 T cells in relation to SARS-CoV-2 and coronaviruses. Measured with immunoSEQ multiplex PCR; TCRdb has only the in-frame clones, and not every one. Of 20,000 or so clones in the sample, about four fifths were seen once. Their target antigens are unknown. The unexposed donors gave CD4+ T cells in about 2011-2018, prior to COVID-19. After approximately ten days of culture, CD4+ T cells were isolated. The sequencing input was CD4+ T cells from PBMCs, cultured in vitro. Source of these receptors: a human donor in good health.

This clone was seen only once. The chain has TRBV19 and TRBJ1-1; tentative D call: TRBD1 (5 bases). The CDR3 spans 14 residues. Germline V gene lookup returns CDR1 LNHDA and CDR2 SQIVND (reference sequence). Between the trimmed V and J ends, which lost 5 bases and 3 bases, there was a span of 13 bases. The chain's CDR3 is CASSWGGGDTEAFF. DNA for the CDR3: TGTGCCAGTAGTTGGGGGGGAGGGGACACTGAAGCTTTCTTT. The full variable domain, completed using reference TRBV19 and TRBJ1-1, is DGGITQSPKYLFRKEGQNVTLSCEQNLNHDAMYWYRQDPGQGLRLIYYSQIVNDFQKGDIAEGYSVSREKKESFPLTVTSAQKNPTAFYLCASSWGGGDTEAFFGQGTRLTVV.

The gene calls are TRBV7-8 and TRBJ1-1; a possible D gene is TRBD1 (5 bases). CDR1 and CDR2 (germline): SGHVS, FQNEAQ. Trimming stripped 3 bases from V and 4 bases from J, with 18 bases between. The CDR3 is made up of 16 amino acids. The CDR3 bases are TGTGCCAGCAGCTTTACTTGGGGCATCCGGGGCACTGAAGCTTTCTTT. It translates to CASSFTWGIRGTEAFF.

The rearrangement uses TRBV27 and TRBJ1-5; D perhaps matches TRBD1 (6 bases). The CDR3 extends over 13 amino acids. The V end was cut by 5 bases, the J end by 7 bases, with 12 bases between. Germline V gives CDR1 MNHEY, CDR2 SMNVEV (reference sequence). CDR3: CASSPNRGQPQHF. CDR3 sequence (DNA): TGTGCCAGCAGTCCGAATAGGGGGCAGCCCCAGCATTTT.

The gene calls are TRBV7-9 and TRBJ2-1, with a weak D call TRBD1 (5 bases). Germline V lookup: CDR1 SEHNR, CDR2 FQNEAQ (reference sequence). CDR3 length: 14 amino acids. Trimming pared 10 bases from V and 4 bases from J, leaving 17 bases between. The CDR3 loop is CAITGGKHYNEQFF. CDR3 DNA sequence: TGTGCCATCACAGGCGGAAAACATTACAATGAGCAGTTCTTC.

This chain links TRBV5-1 with TRBJ2-5, with 10 bases fitting TRBD2. V was clipped by 4 bases and J by 5 bases; unmatched bases: 5. The CDR3 is 14 residues long. Germline assignment: CDR1 SGHRS and CDR2 YFSETQ. The CDR3 spells CASSLQTSGETQYF. The CDR3 coding sequence is TGCGCCAGCAGCCTTCAGACTAGCGGGGAGACCCAGTACTTC.

The chain joins TRBV5-1 to TRBJ1-2, with D possibly matching TRBD1 (5 bases). This CDR3 spans 13 amino acids. CDR1 SGHRS and CDR2 YFSETQ come from the germline V gene. Trimming left V 4 bases short and J 4 bases short, with 11 bases between. CDR3 bases: TGCGCCAGCAGCGGGCAGGGACCCTATGGCTACACCTTC. Its translation: CASSGQGPYGYTF.

In regard to this clone: Other DNA sequences within the sample encode an identical CDR3. This sequence joins TRBV7-2 and TRBJ2-3; no clear D gene. This CDR3 is 12 amino acids long. V lost 5 bases, J lost 2 bases, and 5 bases lay in between. Germline V gene data show CDR1 as SGHTA and CDR2 as FQGNSA. This CDR3 reads CASSPYTDTQYF. The CDR3 DNA reads as TGTGCCAGCAGCCCTTACACAGATACGCAGTATTTT.

This clone has only a few counts. This chain joins TRBV5-1 and TRBJ2-2, with D hard to call. The V and J ends lost 0 bases and 0 bases respectively, with 3 bases between them. This CDR3 has 14 amino acids. Germline CDR1 SGHRS, CDR2 YFSETQ. The CDR3: CASSLDANTGELFF. CDR3 DNA sequence: TGCGCCAGCAGCTTGGATGCGAACACCGGGGAGCTGTTTTTT.

The chain uses TRBV6-6 and TRBJ2-4; D gene ambiguous. V was cut by 8 bases and J by 6 bases, with 8 bases left in between. This CDR3 is 11 amino acids long. CDR1 and CDR2 from the germline V gene are MNHNY and SVGAGI (reference sequence). As DNA, the CDR3 is TGTGCCAGCCGGACGGGAAACATTCAGTACTTC. This codes for CASRTGNIQYF.

V is TRBV5-6 and J is TRBJ2-7, with 7 bases aligning to TRBD2. This CDR3 has 13 amino acids. Germline-derived CDR1 and CDR2 are SGHDT and YYEEEE. Trimming took 3 bases from V and 5 from J; bases not matched to a gene: 5. The CDR3: CASSWGGSNEQYF. The CDR3 region has the DNA TGTGCCAGCAGCTGGGGGGGTTCAAACGAGCAGTACTTC.

There are a few counts of this clone. The chain has TRBV18 and TRBJ1-4; 7 bases line up with TRBD1. With 0 bases clipped from V and 2 bases from J, the junction kept 6 bases outside the gene matches. The CDR3 extends over 17 amino acids. CDR1 and CDR2 from the germline V gene are KGHSH and LQKENI. The CDR3 DNA is TGTGCCAGCTCACCACCGAGACAGGGCGGCACTAATGAAAAACTGTTTTTT. Translated, it gives CASSPPRQGGTNEKLFF. Filled out from reference TRBV18 and TRBJ1-4, the complete variable domain reads NAGVMQNPRHLVRRRGQEARLRCSPMKGHSHVYWYRQLPEEGLKFMVYLQKENIIDESGMPKERFSAEFPKEGPSILRIQQVVRGDSAAYFCASSPPRQGGTNEKLFFGSGTQLSVL.

The chain carries TRBV6-6 and TRBJ2-5; no clear D gene. This CDR3 has 14 amino acids. From germline, CDR1 is MNHNY and CDR2 SVGAGI (reference sequence). V shed 0 bases and J shed 5 bases, with 10 bases lying between them. CDR3 sequence reads: CASSYSRGVETQYF. The CDR3 bases are TGTGCCAGCAGTTACTCGAGAGGTGTGGAGACCCAGTACTTC.

This clone appeared a few times. The chain employs TRBV7-9 and TRBJ1-2, with D unclear. Germline-derived CDR1 and CDR2 are SEHNR and FQNEAQ (reference sequence). V was shortened by 2 bases and J by 6 bases, with 19 bases between the two germline ends. The CDR3 is 16 amino acids. In nucleotides, the CDR3 is TGTGCCAGCAGCTTACTTTCCGGGAGAGTACATGATGGCTACACCTTC. As protein: CASSLLSGRVHDGYTF.

This chain joins TRBV7-2 and TRBJ2-7; TRBD2 agrees at 9 bases. Per the germline V gene, CDR1 is SGHTA and CDR2 is FQGNSA. CDR3 length: 15 amino acids. Trimming at V came to 3 bases and at J to 6 bases, leaving 9 bases not matched to a gene. CDR3 coding DNA: TGTGCCAGCAGCTTGCTAGCGGGATACCCCAGCGAGCAGTACTTC. Translating gives CASSLLAGYPSEQYF.

This chain uses TRBV11-2 with TRBJ2-1; 7 nucleotides match TRBD2. The CDR3 has 14 amino acids. Germline CDR1 is SGHAT and CDR2 is FQNNGV. V shed 4 bases, J shed 6 bases, and the junction held 6 bases outside the gene matches. In DNA, the CDR3 is TGTGCCAGCAGCTACGGACTAGGCAGCAATGAGCAGTTCTTC. Protein sequence: CASSYGLGSNEQFF.

The V and J genes are TRBV7-3 and TRBJ2-1, with 7 bases that match TRBD2. Trimming took 4 bases from V and 7 from J; bases not matched to a gene: 7. From germline, CDR1 is SGHTA and CDR2 FQGTGA. CDR3 length: 14 residues. The CDR3 DNA sequence: TGTGCCAGCAGCTCGGGCGGGAGAGGGAATGAGCAGTTCTTC. Translated: CASSSGGRGNEQFF.

The chain recombines TRBV6-2 or TRBV6-3 with TRBJ1-2; no clear D gene. Germline lookup yields CDR1 MNHEY and CDR2 SVGEGT. V was pared by 2 bases and J by 9 bases, with 7 bases between. The length of the CDR3 is 11 residues. The DNA for the CDR3 is TGTGCCAGCAGTTACGCAGAACGCTACACCTTC. Protein product: CASSYAERYTF.

This clone has only a few counts. This chain uses TRBV4-1 with TRBJ2-1; possible D gene TRBD1, 5 bases. This CDR3 comprises 16 residues. Germline CDR1 MGHRA, CDR2 YSYEKL. Trimming stripped 1 base from V and 8 bases from J, with 18 bases between. The CDR3 region has the DNA TGCGCCAGCAGCCAAGCCTCCCGGACAATGGGCTATGAGCAGTTCTTC. This sequence encodes CASSQASRTMGYEQFF.

This sequence joins TRBV3-1 (or the pseudogene TRBV3-2) and TRBJ1-5; D call uncertain. V was cut by 3 bases and J by 0 bases, with 9 bases left in between. The V gene's germline CDR1 is LGHDT and CDR2 YNNKEL (reference sequence). The CDR3 has 15 amino acids. The CDR3, as DNA: TGTGCCAGCAGCCAGTTTCCAGATAGCAATCAGCCCCAGCATTTT. Translating it yields CASSQFPDSNQPQHF.

The chain combines TRBV10-3 with TRBJ2-4; TRBD1 matches at 9 bases. Germline V gene sequence: CDR1 ENHRY, CDR2 SYGVKD. The CDR3 covers 14 residues. With V trimmed by 8 bases and J by 5 bases, 7 bases remained unmatched. CDR3 nucleotides: TGTGCCATCTCTGGACAGGGGTCCCAAAACATTCAGTACTTC. Translating it yields CAISGQGSQNIQYF.

The genes are TRBV6-5 and TRBJ2-7; 8 bases agree with TRBD1. Trimming cost V 0 bases and J 1 base; bases outside gene matches: 5. Germline loops: CDR1 MNHEY, CDR2 SVGAGI. The CDR3 contains 16 residues. CDR3 DNA: TGTGCCAGCAGTTACTCGAGACAGGGGAGGTCCTACGAGCAGTACTTC. It specifies CASSYSRQGRSYEQYF.

This clone occurred a few times. The chain couples TRBV2 to TRBJ1-4; no reliable D call. V was trimmed by 6 bases and J by 0 bases, leaving 11 bases between them. Germline-derived CDR1 and CDR2 are SNHLY and FYNNEI. CDR3 length equals 15 residues. CDR3 in DNA: TGTGCCAGCAGCGGGTTATCGTCAACTAATGAAAAACTGTTTTTT. Translated, it gives CASSGLSSTNEKLFF. The whole variable domain, remainder taken from reference TRBV2 and TRBJ1-4, is EPEVTQTPSHQVTQMGQEVILRCVPISNHLYFYWYRQILGQKVEFLVSFYNNEISEKSEIFDDQFSVERPDGSNFTLKIRSTKLEDSAMYFCASSGLSSTNEKLFFGSGTQLSVL.